Below are 32 T cell receptor beta chains sequenced from a single sample in a study of identical twins (dated by TCRdb to 2016 to 2017). The protocol used for the library was 5' RACE. TCRdb names Illumina HiSeq 2000 as the instrument used. TCRdb ran its own pipeline on the public reads, namely fastp trimming at Q25 and MiXCR clone calling, and kept in-frame beta chains. Rows are combined by CDR3 protein, so each entry shows the most common genes and DNA. Present in this sample are 350,000 to 500,000 distinct CDR3 sequences, 15% to 20% of which were seen just once. The leading ten clones occupy 12% of the sample. Sequences were obtained from naive T cells sorted from blood. The label giving this sample's cell subset or site can be read as: cells isolated with a human naive T-cell isolation kit. All receptors derive from a man aged 50-60 years in good health.

The CDR3 DNA reads as TGTGCCAGCAGTTTCGGCCAGCTTACTAGCAATGAGCAGTTCTTC. Translating it yields CASSFGQLTSNEQFF. The gene calls are TRBV2 and TRBJ2-1, with D maybe TRBD2 (5 bases). The CDR3 totals 15 residues. V gave up 5 bases and J gave up 6 bases, with 17 bases separating them. From germline, CDR1 is SNHLY and CDR2 FYNNEI.

V usage is TRBV20-1 and J usage is TRBJ2-3; D might be TRBD2 (5 bases). The CDR3 has 18 amino acids. Germline loops: CDR1 DFQATT, CDR2 SNEGSKA (reference sequence). Trimming cost V 5 bases and J 1 base, with 25 bases left between them. The CDR3 reads CSARTILAAQTRTDTQYF. CDR3 sequence (DNA): TGCAGTGCTCGAACCATCCTAGCCGCGCAAACTCGCACAGATACGCAGTATTTT.

The chain uses TRBV7-9 and TRBJ2-1, with 12 bases matching TRBD2. CDR1 is SEHNR and CDR2 is FQNEAQ in the germline V gene (reference sequence). This CDR3 contains 17 residues. Unmatched junction bases numbered 14, after V lost 5 bases and J lost 9 bases. CDR3 protein: CASSDRPGLAGIIEQFF. The CDR3 DNA reads TGTGCCAGCAGCGATCGGCCGGGACTAGCGGGCATAATTGAGCAGTTCTTC.

This sequence joins TRBV4-1 and TRBJ1-1; TRBD1 agrees at 7 bases. The germline V gene has CDR1 MGHRA and CDR2 YSYEKL. The CDR3 consists of 15 residues. V trimming: 3 bases; J trimming: 1 base; junction bases outside the gene matches: 5. In DNA form, the CDR3 reads TGCGCCAGCAGCCACAGACAGGGCGAGAACACTGAAGCTTTCTTT. This encodes CASSHRQGENTEAFF.

The CDR3 DNA reads TGCGCCAGCGGCACAGGGCCTCTGAACACTGAAGCTTTCTTT. Translation: CASGTGPLNTEAFF. The rearrangement links TRBV5-1 to TRBJ1-1; the D gene is possibly TRBD1 (6 bases). The germline CDR1 and CDR2 sequences are SGHRS and YFSETQ. V lost 7 bases and J 0 bases, leaving 13 bases between the germline ends. This CDR3 contains 14 residues.

This clonotype was detected only a few times. The J gene is TRBJ2-1, the V gene TRBV9; D might be TRBD1 or TRBD2, each matching 5 bases. V was pared by 4 bases and J by 0 bases, with 11 bases between. In germline, CDR1 is SGDLS, CDR2 YYNGEE. This CDR3 comprises 15 residues. DNA of the CDR3: TGTGCCAGCAGCCGGGACGGTAGCTCCTACAATGAGCAGTTCTTC. As protein: CASSRDGSSYNEQFF. The complete variable domain, with remaining parts taken from reference TRBV9 and TRBJ2-1, reads DSGVTQTPKHLITATGQRVTLRCSPRSGDLSVYWYQQSLDQGLQFLIQYYNGEERAKGNILERFSAQQFPDLHSELNLSSLELGDSALYFCASSRDGSSYNEQFFGPGTRLTVL.

The chain uses TRBV5-5 and TRBJ2-5; TRBD1 aligns across 7 bases. The CDR3 runs to 14 residues. V lost 4 bases and J lost 3; bases outside the gene matches: 6. Germline CDR1 SGHKS, CDR2 YYEKEE (reference sequence). The CDR3 DNA reads as TGTGCCAGCAGCCAAGGACAGGTCAAAGAGACCCAGTACTTC. This encodes CASSQGQVKETQYF.

This clonotype was recorded at least ten times. V usage is TRBV20-1 and J usage is TRBJ2-3; 12 bases are a match to TRBD2. The CDR3 contains 14 residues. Germline CDR1 and CDR2: DFQATT and SNEGSKA (reference sequence). The trim removed 6 bases at V and 6 bases at J, leaving 7 bases unmatched. DNA for the CDR3: TGCAGTGCACCGTCTAGCGGGAGGGCGGATACGCAGTATTTT. Its protein product is CSAPSSGRADTQYF.

This chain links TRBV5-5 with TRBJ1-5; 9 nucleotides match TRBD1. Germline V lookup: CDR1 SGHKS, CDR2 YYEKEE (reference sequence). Trimming at V came to 1 base and at J to 9 bases, leaving 8 bases not matched to a gene. There are 15 residues in the CDR3. CDR3 DNA sequence: TGTGCCAGCAGCTTGCAGGGACAGGGTGGGCGGCCCCAGCATTTT. As protein: CASSLQGQGGRPQHF.

This clonotype showed up many times. CDR3 loop: CASSLWRFGQQETQYF. CDR3 nucleotides: TGTGCCAGCAGCTTATGGCGTTTTGGGCAGCAAGAGACCCAGTACTTC. V is TRBV7-8 and J is TRBJ2-5; D not resolved. Trimming pared 2 bases from V and 2 bases from J, leaving 15 bases between. The length of the CDR3 is 16 residues. Germline CDR1 and CDR2: SGHVS and FQNEAQ. The full variable domain, with the rest looked up from reference TRBV7-8 and TRBJ2-5, is GAGVSQSPRYKVAKRGQDVALRCDPISGHVSLFWYQQALGQGPEFLTYFQNEAQLDKSGLPSDRFFAERPEGSVSTLKIQRTQQEDSAVYLCASSLWRFGQQETQYFGPGTRLLVL.

This clonotype has a handful of counts. The J gene is TRBJ1-3, the V gene TRBV11-2, with TRBD1 matching 10 bases. Germline CDR1 and CDR2: SGHAT and FQNNGV. V trimming: 3 bases; J trimming: 2 bases; junction bases outside the gene matches: 10. This CDR3 comprises 18 residues. CDR3 protein: CASSFPTGGRRTGNTIYF. CDR3 bases: TGTGCCAGCAGCTTTCCGACAGGGGGCAGGAGGACTGGAAACACCATATATTTT.

At least ten counts were recorded for this clonotype. The chain combines TRBV29-1 with TRBJ2-7, with TRBD2 matching over 7 bases. Per germline, CDR1 SQVTM and CDR2 ANQGSEA. Trimming at V came to 4 bases and at J to 1 base, leaving 4 bases not matched to a gene. The CDR3 runs to 13 residues. The CDR3: CSVAWGGSYEQYF. The CDR3 nucleotides are TGCAGCGTTGCTTGGGGGGGTTCCTACGAGCAGTACTTC.

This chain joins TRBV2 and TRBJ1-2; a possible D gene is TRBD1 (5 bases). The CDR3 has 13 residues. Germline V CDR1 and CDR2: SNHLY, FYNNEI. V shed 10 bases and J shed 8 bases, with 20 bases lying between them. As DNA, the CDR3 is TGTGCCACCCAATCCGGGGGATTGAACGGCTACACCTTC. Encoded protein: CATQSGGLNGYTF.

This clonotype was counted at least ten times. The chain uses TRBV5-1 and TRBJ2-7; no reliable D call. With 1 base removed from V and 7 bases from J, the gap between germline ends came to 12 bases. Germline V gives CDR1 SGHRS, CDR2 YFSETQ. This CDR3 spans 13 amino acids. Here the CDR3 reads CASSLRPNEEQYF. CDR3 sequence (DNA): TGCGCCAGCAGCTTGCGCCCCAACGAGGAGCAGTACTTC.

V usage is TRBV14 and J usage is TRBJ1-1; maybe TRBD1 (5 bases). CDR1 is SGHDN, CDR2 FVKESK, per germline. The CDR3 spans 17 residues. V gave up 4 bases and J gave up 1 base, with 19 bases separating them. CDR3 sequence: CASSPPYGALGNTEAFF. Here the CDR3 DNA reads TGTGCCAGCAGCCCCCCCTACGGGGCCCTTGGGAACACTGAAGCTTTCTTT. Drawing the rest from reference TRBV14 and TRBJ1-1, the complete variable domain is EAGVTQFPSHSVIEKGQTVTLRCDPISGHDNLYWYRRVMGKEIKFLLHFVKESKQDESGMPNNRFLAERTGGTYSTLKVQPAELEDSGVYFCASSPPYGALGNTEAFFGQGTRLTVV.

This rearrangement joins TRBV7-2 to TRBJ2-7; 8 positions agree with TRBD1. The CDR3 runs to 14 residues. The germline gives CDR1 SGHTA, CDR2 FQGNSA. The trim removed 7 bases at V and 5 bases at J, leaving 10 bases unmatched. The CDR3: CASTRDRSGHEQYF. The CDR3, as DNA: TGTGCCAGCACCCGGGACAGGTCTGGCCACGAGCAGTACTTC.

A few counts support this clonotype. The chain has TRBV4-2 and TRBJ1-2; D may be TRBD1 (5 bases). The CDR3 totals 15 residues. Germline CDR1 LGHNA, CDR2 YNFKEQ. The V end lost 0 bases, the J end lost 6 bases, and 14 bases lay between the germline ends. As DNA, the CDR3 is TGTGCCAGCAGCCAAGATCTCCGGGACGCTAATGGCTACACCTTC. Protein sequence: CASSQDLRDANGYTF.

Only a few counts were recorded for this clonotype. This CDR3 is CSARDGTGSYEQYF. CDR3 sequence (DNA): TGCAGTGCTAGAGACGGGACAGGGTCCTACGAGCAGTACTTC. The chain carries TRBV20-1 and TRBJ2-7, with TRBD1 matching 9 bases. The CDR3 is made up of 14 amino acids. The V gene's germline CDR1 is DFQATT and CDR2 SNEGSKA (reference sequence). J lost 1 base, V lost 0 bases, and 1 base had no gene match.

The CDR3 reads CSARNLWQYNEQFF. DNA for the CDR3: TGCAGTGCTAGAAACCTTTGGCAGTACAATGAGCAGTTCTTC. J is TRBJ2-1 and V is TRBV20-1; D remains ambiguous. The CDR3 length is 14 residues. Trimming took off 2 bases at V and 4 bases at J, with 12 bases between the two ends. Germline CDR1 is DFQATT and CDR2 is SNEGSKA (reference sequence).

This clonotype was recorded a few times. The V gene is TRBV7-2, the J gene TRBJ2-7; no definite D call. Germline CDR1 SGHTA, CDR2 FQGNSA. This CDR3 contains 15 residues. Trimming cost V 5 bases and J 4 bases, with 18 bases left between them. The CDR3 region is CASSPGHRIKYEQYF. CDR3 in DNA: TGTGCCAGCAGCCCTGGGCACAGAATCAAATACGAGCAGTACTTC. Filled out from reference TRBV7-2 and TRBJ2-7, the complete variable domain reads GAGVSQSPSNKVTEKGKDVELRCDPISGHTALYWYRQSLGQGLEFLIYFQGNSAPDKSGLPSDRFSAERTGGSVSTLTIQRTQQEDSAVYLCASSPGHRIKYEQYFGPGTRLTVT.

The sample holds many counts of this clonotype. The chain has TRBV9 and TRBJ2-1; maybe TRBD2 (6 bases). V was cut by 4 bases and J by 4 bases, with 15 bases left in between. CDR1 is SGDLS and CDR2 is YYNGEE in the germline V gene. CDR3 size: 15 residues. The CDR3 spells CASSTGNSGYNEQFF. The CDR3 region has the DNA TGTGCCAGCAGCACTGGAAATAGCGGATACAATGAGCAGTTCTTC.

This clonotype has only a few counts. This sequence joins TRBV7-8 and TRBJ2-5; D gene unclear. The CDR3 runs 13 residues. Trimming took off 5 bases at V and 2 bases at J, with 9 bases between the two ends. Germline V gene data show CDR1 as SGHVS and CDR2 as FQNEAQ. The CDR3 DNA is TGTGCCAGCAGCCCCGCGGAACAAGAGACCCAGTACTTC. Translation gives CASSPAEQETQYF.

The V gene is TRBV28, the J gene TRBJ1-5; 11 bases are a match to TRBD1. The V and J ends lost 9 bases and 7 bases, in that order; junction bases with no gene match: 8. This CDR3 comprises 14 residues. The V gene's germline CDR1 is MDHEN and CDR2 SYDVKM. CDR3 DNA: TGTGCCAGTTTGGACGGGACAGGGGGACAGCCCCAGCATTTT. Translation gives CASLDGTGGQPQHF.

This clonotype was counted at least ten times. The J gene is TRBJ1-5, the V gene TRBV19, with TRBD1 as a possible D gene (5 bases). Trimming took off 5 bases at V and 7 bases at J, with 18 bases between the two ends. The CDR3 has 15 amino acids. The germline V gene has CDR1 LNHDA and CDR2 SQIVND (reference sequence). This CDR3 is CASSLGTGWFQPQHF. CDR3 nucleotide sequence: TGTGCCAGTAGTCTTGGGACCGGGTGGTTCCAGCCCCAGCATTTT. Full variable domain (missing parts from reference TRBV19 and TRBJ1-5): DGGITQSPKYLFRKEGQNVTLSCEQNLNHDAMYWYRQDPGQGLRLIYYSQIVNDFQKGDIAEGYSVSREKKESFPLTVTSAQKNPTAFYLCASSLGTGWFQPQHFGDGTRLSIL.

As concerns this clonotype: A much larger clonotype is one base distant, so this may be a read error. The chain has TRBV12-3 or TRBV12-4 and TRBJ1-5, with 8 positions matching TRBD1. The CDR3 has 12 residues. V shed 8 bases and J 7 bases; nucleotides not matched to a gene: 4. CDR3 in DNA: TGTGCCAGCGGACAGGGCCGCCAGCCCCAGCATTTT. Translating gives CASGQGRQPQHF.

The V gene is TRBV6-2 or TRBV6-3, the J gene TRBJ1-5; TRBD1 matches at 11 bases. In germline, CDR1 is MNHEY, CDR2 SVGEGT. The CDR3 runs 14 residues. V shed 2 bases and J 6 bases; nucleotides not matched to a gene: 0. The CDR3 nucleotides read TGTGCCAGCAGTTACGGGACAGGGGGTCAGCCCCAGCATTTT. Translated: CASSYGTGGQPQHF.

The chain couples TRBV6-5 to TRBJ1-6, with 8 bases lining up with TRBD1. The V gene end was trimmed by 4 bases and the J gene end by 15 bases; junction bases not matched to a gene: 5. The germline V gene has CDR1 MNHEY and CDR2 SVGAGI. This CDR3 comprises 12 residues. DNA of the CDR3: TGTGCCAGCAGTTTCTCGACAGGGGTCCTCCACTTT. This codes for CASSFSTGVLHF.

This clonotype showed up just a few times. The chain couples TRBV20-1 to TRBJ1-1, with D perhaps matching TRBD1 (5 bases). V was pared by 0 bases and J by 6 bases, with 8 bases between. This CDR3 comprises 12 residues. Germline assignment: CDR1 DFQATT and CDR2 SNEGSKA (reference sequence). DNA of the CDR3: TGCAGTGCTAGAGAGGGGGAACCTGAAGCTTTCTTT. This encodes CSAREGEPEAFF.

At least ten counts were recorded for this clonotype. The chain joins TRBV5-6 to TRBJ2-7; D is possibly TRBD2 (5 bases). The ends were cut back, 4 bases at V and 1 base at J, with 18 bases in the middle. Germline V lookup: CDR1 SGHDT, CDR2 YYEEEE. This CDR3 is 16 amino acids long. Here the CDR3 reads CASSATFRAGSYEQYF. CDR3 DNA sequence: TGTGCCAGCAGCGCGACTTTCCGGGCGGGTTCCTACGAGCAGTACTTC.

The rearrangement links TRBV2 to TRBJ2-1, with TRBD2 matching over 7 bases. J gave up 6 bases and V 10 bases, and 9 bases lay outside the gene matches. The CDR3 is 13 residues long. Germline V gene sequence: CDR1 SNHLY, CDR2 FYNNEI. CDR3 DNA sequence: TGTGCCAACCTCGCGGGAGAAGGCAATGAGCAGTTCTTC. Its protein product is CANLAGEGNEQFF.

On this clonotype: At one end, the junction sequence differs from germline, possibly due to a read error. The chain is built from TRBV20-1 and TRBJ2-7; 7 nucleotides line up with TRBD1. Germline-derived CDR1 and CDR2 are DFQATT and SNEGSKA (reference sequence). The CDR3 has 16 residues. The CDR3 sequence is CSARGQTPGLSSEQYF. For the CDR3, the DNA is TGCAGTGCTAGGGGACAGACACCCGGGCTCTCCTCCGAGCAGTACTTC.

The table lists this clonotype with many counts. The chain employs TRBV5-1 and TRBJ2-5; D may be TRBD1 or TRBD2 (5 bases each). CDR1 is SGHRS and CDR2 is YFSETQ in the germline V gene. The CDR3 totals 17 residues. Trimming cost V 4 bases and J 0 bases, with 19 bases left between them. The CDR3 bases are TGCGCCAGCAGCAGGAACCGAGGGGCTTCGTACCAAGAGACCCAGTACTTC. The encoded protein is CASSRNRGASYQETQYF.